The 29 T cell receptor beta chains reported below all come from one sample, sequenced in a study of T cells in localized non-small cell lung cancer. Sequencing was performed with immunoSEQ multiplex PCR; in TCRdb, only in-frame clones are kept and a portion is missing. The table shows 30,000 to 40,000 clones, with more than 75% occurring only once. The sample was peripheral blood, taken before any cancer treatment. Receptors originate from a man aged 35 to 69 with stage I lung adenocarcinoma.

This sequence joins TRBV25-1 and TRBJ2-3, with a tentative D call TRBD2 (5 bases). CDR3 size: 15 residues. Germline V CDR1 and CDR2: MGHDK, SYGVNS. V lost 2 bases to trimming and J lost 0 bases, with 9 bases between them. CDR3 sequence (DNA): TGTGCCAGCAGTGAAGTTGGCGGGAGCACAGATACGCAGTATTTT. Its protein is CASSEVGGSTDTQYF.

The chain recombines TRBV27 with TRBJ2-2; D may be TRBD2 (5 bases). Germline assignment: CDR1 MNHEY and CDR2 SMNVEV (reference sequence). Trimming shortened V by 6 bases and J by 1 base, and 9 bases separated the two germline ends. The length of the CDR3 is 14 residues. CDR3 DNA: TGTGCCAGCAGGAGGGCGAGGAACACCGGGGAGCTGTTTTTT. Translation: CASRRARNTGELFF.

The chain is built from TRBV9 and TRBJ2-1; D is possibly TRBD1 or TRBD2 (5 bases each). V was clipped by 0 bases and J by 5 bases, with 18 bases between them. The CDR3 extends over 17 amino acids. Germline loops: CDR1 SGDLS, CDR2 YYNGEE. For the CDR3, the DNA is TGTGCCAGCAGCGTAGGGCCCGGAGAGGGGACCGACAATGAGCAGTTCTTC. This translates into CASSVGPGEGTDNEQFF.

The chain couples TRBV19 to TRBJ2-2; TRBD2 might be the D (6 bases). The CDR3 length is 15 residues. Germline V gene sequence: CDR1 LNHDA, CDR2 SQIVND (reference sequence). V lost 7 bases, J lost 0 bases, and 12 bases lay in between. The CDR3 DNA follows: TGTGCCAGTAAAGGCGGGATCGCGAACACCGGGGAGCTGTTTTTT. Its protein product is CASKGGIANTGELFF.

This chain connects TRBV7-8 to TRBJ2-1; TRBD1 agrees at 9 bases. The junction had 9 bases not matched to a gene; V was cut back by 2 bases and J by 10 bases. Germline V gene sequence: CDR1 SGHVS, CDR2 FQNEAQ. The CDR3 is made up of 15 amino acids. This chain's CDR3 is CASSLMGQGFGEQFF. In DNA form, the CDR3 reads TGTGCCAGCAGCTTAATGGGACAGGGCTTCGGGGAGCAGTTCTTC.

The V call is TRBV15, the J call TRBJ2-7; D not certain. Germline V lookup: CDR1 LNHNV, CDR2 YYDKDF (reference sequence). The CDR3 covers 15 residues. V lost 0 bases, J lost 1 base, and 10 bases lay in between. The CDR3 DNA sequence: TGTGCCACCAGCAGAGATAGGGCAGCATCCTACGAGCAGTACTTC. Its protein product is CATSRDRAASYEQYF.

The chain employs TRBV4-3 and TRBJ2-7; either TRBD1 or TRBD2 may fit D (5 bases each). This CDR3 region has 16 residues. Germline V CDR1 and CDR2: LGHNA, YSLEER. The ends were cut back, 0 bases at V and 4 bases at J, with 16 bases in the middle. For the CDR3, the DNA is TGCGCCAGCAGCCAAGATACGGGACGAGGATCTTACGAGCAGTACTTC. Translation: CASSQDTGRGSYEQYF.

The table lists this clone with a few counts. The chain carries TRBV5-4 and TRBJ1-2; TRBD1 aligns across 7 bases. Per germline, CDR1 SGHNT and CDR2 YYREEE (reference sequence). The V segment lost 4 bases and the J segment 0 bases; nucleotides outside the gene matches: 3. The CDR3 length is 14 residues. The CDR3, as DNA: TGTGCCAGCAGCCGGGACAGTTCTAACTATGGCTACACCTTC. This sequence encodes CASSRDSSNYGYTF. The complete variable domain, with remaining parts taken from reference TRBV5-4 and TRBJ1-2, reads ETGVTQSPTHLIKTRGQQVTLRCSSQSGHNTVSWYQQALGQGPQFIFQYYREEENGRGNFPPRFSGLQFPNYSSELNVNALELDDSALYLCASSRDSSNYGYTFGSGTRLTVV.

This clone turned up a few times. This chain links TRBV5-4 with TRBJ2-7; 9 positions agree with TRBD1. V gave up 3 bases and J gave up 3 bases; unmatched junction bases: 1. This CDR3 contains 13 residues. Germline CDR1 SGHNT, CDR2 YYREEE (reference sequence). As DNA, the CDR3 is TGTGCCAGCAGCTCGGACAGGGGCTACGAGCAGTACTTC. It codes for CASSSDRGYEQYF.

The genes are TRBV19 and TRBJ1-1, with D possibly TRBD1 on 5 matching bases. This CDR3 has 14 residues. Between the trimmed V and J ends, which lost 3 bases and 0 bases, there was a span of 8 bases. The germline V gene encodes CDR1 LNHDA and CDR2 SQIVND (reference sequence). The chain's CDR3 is CASSMRGVNTEAFF. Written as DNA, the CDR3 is TGTGCCAGTAGTATGCGGGGGGTGAACACTGAAGCTTTCTTT.

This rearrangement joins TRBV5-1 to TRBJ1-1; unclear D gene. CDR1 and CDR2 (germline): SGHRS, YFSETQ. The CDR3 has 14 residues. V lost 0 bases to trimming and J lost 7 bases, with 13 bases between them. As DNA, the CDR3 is TGCGCCAGCAGCTTGGAAGGGATCGGTGGTGAAGCTTTCTTT. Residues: CASSLEGIGGEAFF. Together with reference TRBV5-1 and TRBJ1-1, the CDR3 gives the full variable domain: KAGVTQTPRYLIKTRGQQVTLSCSPISGHRSVSWYQQTPGQGLQFLFEYFSETQRNKGNFPGRFSGRQFSNSRSEMNVSTLELGDSALYLCASSLEGIGGEAFFGQGTRLTVV.

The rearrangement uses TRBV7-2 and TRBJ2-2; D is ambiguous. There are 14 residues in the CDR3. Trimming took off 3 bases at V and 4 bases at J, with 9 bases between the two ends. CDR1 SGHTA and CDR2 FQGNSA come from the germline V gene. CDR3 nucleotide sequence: TGTGCCAGCAGCTTCTCTAGGGCCACCGGGGAGCTGTTTTTT. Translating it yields CASSFSRATGELFF. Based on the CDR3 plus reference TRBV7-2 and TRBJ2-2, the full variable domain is GAGVSQSPSNKVTEKGKDVELRCDPISGHTALYWYRQSLGQGLEFLIYFQGNSAPDKSGLPSDRFSAERTGGSVSTLTIQRTQQEDSAVYLCASSFSRATGELFFGEGSRLTVL.

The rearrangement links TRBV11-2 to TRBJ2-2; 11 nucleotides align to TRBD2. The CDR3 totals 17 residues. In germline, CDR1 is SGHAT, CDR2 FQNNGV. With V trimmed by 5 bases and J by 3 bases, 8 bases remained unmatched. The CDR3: CASSILAGVQYTGELFF. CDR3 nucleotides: TGTGCCAGCAGCATACTAGCGGGAGTACAGTACACCGGGGAGCTGTTTTTT.

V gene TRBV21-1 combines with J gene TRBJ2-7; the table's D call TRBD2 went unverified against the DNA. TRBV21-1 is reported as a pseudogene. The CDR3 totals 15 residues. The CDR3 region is CASSVGTSGTYEQYF. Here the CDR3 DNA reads TGTGCCAGCAGCGTAGGGACTAGCGGTACCTACGAGCAGTACTTC.

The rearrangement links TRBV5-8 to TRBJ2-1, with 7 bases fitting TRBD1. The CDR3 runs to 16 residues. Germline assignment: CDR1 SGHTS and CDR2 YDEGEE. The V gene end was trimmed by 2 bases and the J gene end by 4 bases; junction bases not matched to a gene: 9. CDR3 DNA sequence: TGTGCCAGCAGCTTTAGGAGTTTGGGACAGTACAATGAGCAGTTCTTC. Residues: CASSFRSLGQYNEQFF.

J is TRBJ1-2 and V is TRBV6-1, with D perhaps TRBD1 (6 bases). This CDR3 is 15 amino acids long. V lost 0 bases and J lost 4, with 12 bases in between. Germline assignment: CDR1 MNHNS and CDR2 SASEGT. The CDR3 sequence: CASSEALTGAYGYTF. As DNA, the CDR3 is TGTGCCAGCAGTGAAGCCTTGACAGGCGCCTATGGCTACACCTTC.

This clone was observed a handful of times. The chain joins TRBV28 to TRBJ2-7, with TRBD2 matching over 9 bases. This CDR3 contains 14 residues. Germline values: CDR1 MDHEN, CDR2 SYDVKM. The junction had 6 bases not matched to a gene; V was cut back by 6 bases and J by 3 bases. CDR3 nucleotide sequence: TGTGCCAGCAGCGATAGCGGGAGTCACTACGAGCAGTACTTC. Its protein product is CASSDSGSHYEQYF.

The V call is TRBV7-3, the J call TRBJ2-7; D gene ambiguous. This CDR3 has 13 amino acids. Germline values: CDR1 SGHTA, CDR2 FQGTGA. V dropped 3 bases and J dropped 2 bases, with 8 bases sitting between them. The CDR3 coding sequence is TGTGCCAGCAGCTTCGGCAGCGCCTACGAGCAGTACTTC. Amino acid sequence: CASSFGSAYEQYF.

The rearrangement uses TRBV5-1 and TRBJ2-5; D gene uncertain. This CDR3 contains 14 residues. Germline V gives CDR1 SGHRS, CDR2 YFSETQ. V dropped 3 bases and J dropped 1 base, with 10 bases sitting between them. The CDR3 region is CASSSQSGQETQYF. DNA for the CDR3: TGCGCCAGCAGCTCCCAAAGTGGCCAAGAGACCCAGTACTTC.

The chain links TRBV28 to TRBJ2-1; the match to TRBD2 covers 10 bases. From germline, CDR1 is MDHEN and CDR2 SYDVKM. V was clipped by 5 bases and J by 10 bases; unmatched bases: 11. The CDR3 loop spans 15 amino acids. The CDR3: CASSPASGSRWEQFF. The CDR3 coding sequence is TGTGCCAGCAGTCCGGCTAGCGGGAGTAGATGGGAGCAGTTCTTC.

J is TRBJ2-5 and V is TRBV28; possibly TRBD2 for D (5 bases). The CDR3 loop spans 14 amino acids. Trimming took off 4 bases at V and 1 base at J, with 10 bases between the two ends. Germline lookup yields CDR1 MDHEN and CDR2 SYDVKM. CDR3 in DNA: TGTGCCAGCAGTTCCCTTAGCGCCCAAGAGACCCAGTACTTC. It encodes CASSSLSAQETQYF.

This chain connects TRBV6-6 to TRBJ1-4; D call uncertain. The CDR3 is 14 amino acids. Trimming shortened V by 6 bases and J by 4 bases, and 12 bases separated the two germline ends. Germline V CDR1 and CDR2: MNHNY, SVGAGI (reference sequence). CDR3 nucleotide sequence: TGTGCCAGCAGCATGCGAGACTTTAATGAAAAACTGTTTTTT. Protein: CASSMRDFNEKLFF.

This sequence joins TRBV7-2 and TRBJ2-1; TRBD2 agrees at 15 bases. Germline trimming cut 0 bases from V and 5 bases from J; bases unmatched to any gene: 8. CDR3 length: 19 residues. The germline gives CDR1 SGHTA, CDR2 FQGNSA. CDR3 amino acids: CASSLAGLAGGNINNEQFF. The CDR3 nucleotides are TGTGCCAGCAGCTTAGCGGGACTAGCGGGAGGTAATATCAACAATGAGCAGTTCTTC.

The CDR3 loop reads CASSPRPGSSTDTQYF. The CDR3 bases are TGTGCCAGCAGCCCCAGGCCGGGGTCTAGCACAGATACGCAGTATTTT. The rearrangement joins TRBV9 to TRBJ2-3, with TRBD2 as a possible D gene (5 bases). Trimming cost V 4 bases and J 0 bases, with 15 bases left between them. Germline V gene sequence: CDR1 SGDLS, CDR2 YYNGEE. The CDR3 consists of 16 residues. The whole variable domain, remainder taken from reference TRBV9 and TRBJ2-3, is DSGVTQTPKHLITATGQRVTLRCSPRSGDLSVYWYQQSLDQGLQFLIQYYNGEERAKGNILERFSAQQFPDLHSELNLSSLELGDSALYFCASSPRPGSSTDTQYFGPGTRLTVL.

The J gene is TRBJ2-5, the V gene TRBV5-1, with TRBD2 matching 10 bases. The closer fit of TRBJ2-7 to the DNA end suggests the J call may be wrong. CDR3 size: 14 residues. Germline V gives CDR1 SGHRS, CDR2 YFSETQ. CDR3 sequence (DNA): TGCGCCAGCAGCTTGGGGCTAGCGGGAGACGAGCAGTACTTC. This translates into CASSLGLAGDEQYF.

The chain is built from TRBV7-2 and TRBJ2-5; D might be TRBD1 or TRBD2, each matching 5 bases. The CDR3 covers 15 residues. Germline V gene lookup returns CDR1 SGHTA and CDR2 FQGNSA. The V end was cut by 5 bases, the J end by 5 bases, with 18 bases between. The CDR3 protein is CASSAGSGLRETQYF. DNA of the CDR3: TGTGCCAGCAGCGCAGGGTCGGGGCTTAGGGAGACCCAGTACTTC.

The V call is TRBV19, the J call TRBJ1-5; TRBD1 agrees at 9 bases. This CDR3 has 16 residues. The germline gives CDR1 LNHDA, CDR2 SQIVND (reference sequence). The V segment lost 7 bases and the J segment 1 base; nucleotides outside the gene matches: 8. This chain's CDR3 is CASKGQGSRSNQPQHF. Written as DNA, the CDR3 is TGTGCCAGTAAGGGACAGGGCTCTCGCAGCAATCAGCCCCAGCATTTT.

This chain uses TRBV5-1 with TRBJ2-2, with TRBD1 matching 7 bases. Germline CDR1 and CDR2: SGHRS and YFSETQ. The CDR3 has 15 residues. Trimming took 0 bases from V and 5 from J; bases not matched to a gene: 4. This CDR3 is CASSLGATGTGELFF. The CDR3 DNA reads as TGCGCCAGCAGCTTGGGTGCGACAGGGACCGGGGAGCTGTTTTTT.

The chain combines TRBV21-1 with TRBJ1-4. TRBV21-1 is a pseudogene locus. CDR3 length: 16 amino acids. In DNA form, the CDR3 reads TGTGCCAGCAGCCTACCAGAGGGTTTTAGTATTGAAAAACTGTTTTTT. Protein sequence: CASSLPEGFSIEKLFF.